These T cell receptor beta chains were read from a single sample in a study of OX40 agonist ivuxolimab in advanced cancers. Repertoires were generated with immunoSEQ multiplex PCR, while TCRdb's copy carries only in-frame clones and drops some. The sample shows over 100,000 clones, 90% of them seen only once. Specimen: CD4+ or CD8+ T cells sorted from blood, collected in a trial of the OX40 agonist ivuxolimab. These receptors were collected from an adult with an advanced solid tumor such as melanoma, head and neck, liver or kidney cancer. The CDR3 runs from the conserved cysteine through the conserved F or W. A D gene is named only where the DNA matches it firmly. Clone sizes are given selectively: once, few, many, or a class where the clone is expanded.

J gene	D gene	V gene	clone size	CDR3 DNA	CDR3 protein
TRBJ2-7	TRBD2	TRBV18	.	TGTGCCAGCTCATCCAACGCCCTAGCCCAAGCGGGGGAGCAGTACTTC	CASSSNALAQAGEQYF
TRBJ2-3	TRBD2	TRBV5-5	.	TGTGCCAGCAGCTTGGATGGACTAGCGACAGATACGCAGTATTTT	CASSLDGLATDTQYF
TRBJ1-1	TRBD1	TRBV5-1	.	TGCGCCAGCAGCCTGACAGGGATTGACACTGAAGCTTTCTTT	CASSLTGIDTEAFF
TRBJ2-1	.	TRBV6-5	.	TGTGCCAGCACCGGGCGCCGGAGGACCTACAATGAGCAGTTCTTC	CASTGRRRTYNEQFF
TRBJ1-5	TRBD1	TRBV4-3	.	TGCGCCAGCAGCGCGGGGACAGGACCCCCCAATCAGCCCCAGCATTTT	CASSAGTGPPNQPQHF
TRBJ2-1	TRBD2	TRBV5-1	.	TGCGCCAGCAGCTTGACTAGCGGCCTTGGTGAGCAGTTCTTC	CASSLTSGLGEQFF
TRBJ2-5	.	TRBV14	.	TGTGCCAGCAGCCGCCTCCCCCGTCAGAGACAAGAGACCCAGTACTTC	CASSRLPRQRQETQYF
TRBJ2-5	.	TRBV5-6	once	TGTGCCAGCAGCTTGACGGCGGTTCGCCAAGAGACCCAGTACTTC	CASSLTAVRQETQYF
TRBJ1-5	.	TRBV11-1	once	TGTGCCAGCAGCCCTGACAAGAATCAGCCCCAGCATTTT	CASSPDKNQPQHF
TRBJ2-5	TRBD2	TRBV5-1	.	TGCGCCAGCAGCTTGGGTTTGACTAGCGGAGTCCAAGAGACCCAGTACTTC	CASSLGLTSGVQETQYF
TRBJ2-2	.	TRBV29-1	.	TGCAGCGCTGGCGGAGGGGCCACCGGGGAGCTGTTTTTT	CSAGGGATGELFF
TRBJ2-1	TRBD2	TRBV19	.	TGTGCCAGTAGCGGGACTAGCGGGAGGGCCTCCTACAATGAGCAGTTCTTC	CASSGTSGRASYNEQFF
TRBJ1-3	.	TRBV18	.	TGTGCCAGCTCACCACCATCCAGGGGAATGGGAAACACCATATATTTT	CASSPPSRGMGNTIYF
TRBJ2-1	TRBD1	TRBV9	.	TGTGCCAGCAATGACAGGGGCGATGAGCAGTTCTTC	CASNDRGDEQFF
TRBJ1-2	TRBD1	TRBV7-9	.	TGTGCCAGCAGCTTAGGGGGGACAGACTATGGCTACACCTTC	CASSLGGTDYGYTF
TRBJ1-5	TRBD1	TRBV27	.	TGTGCCAGCAGCCGAGGGACAGGGGATCAGCCCCAGCATTTT	CASSRGTGDQPQHF
TRBJ1-1	.	TRBV19	few	TGTGCCAGTAGGGATAGGTTGGGAATCGGCACTGAAGCTTTCTTT	CASRDRLGIGTEAFF
TRBJ2-2	TRBD1	TRBV2	few	TGTGCCAGCAGGGATGACAGGGAGAGGATCACCGGGGAGCTGTTTTTT	CASRDDRERITGELFF
TRBJ2-5	.	TRBV11-1	.	TGTGCCAGCAGCTTGAACAGGGTTTCAACCCAGTACTTC	CASSLNRVSTQYF
TRBJ1-2	.	TRBV11-1	.	TGTGCCAGCAGCTTGTCAGGGTACGGCTACACCTTC	CASSLSGYGYTF
TRBJ2-5	.	TRBV5-4	.	TGTGCCAGCAGCCCGGCCGGGGAAGAGACCCAGTACTTC	CASSPAGEETQYF
TRBJ1-2	TRBD1	TRBV25-1	.	TGTGCCAGCAGTGAACAGGGGGCGCGTGGCTACACCTTC	CASSEQGARGYTF
TRBJ1-1	TRBD1	TRBV28	.	TGTGCCAGCAGGGACAGGGGTGGGAGCACTGAAGCTTTCTTT	CASRDRGGSTEAFF
TRBJ2-7	TRBD2	TRBV7-9	.	TGTGCCAGCAGCTCGACTAGCGGGAGACAGTACTTC	CASSSTSGRQYF
TRBJ1-2	.	TRBV7-2	.	TGTGCCAGCAGCTTCGAAACTTTCGGGACTCCTAACTCCTTC	CASSFETFGTPNSF
TRBJ2-5	TRBD1	TRBV27	.	TGTGCCAGCAGTCCTGGGGACAGACAAGAGACCCAGTACTTC	CASSPGDRQETQYF
TRBJ1-1	.	TRBV25-1	.	TGTGCCAGCAGGCGACAGAGCACTGAAGCTTTCTTT	CASRRQSTEAFF
TRBJ2-1	TRBD2	TRBV10-2	.	TGCGCCAGCAGTGAACTAGCGGCGGTCTACAATGAGCAGTTCTTC	CASSELAAVYNEQFF
TRBJ1-1	.	TRBV7-6	.	TGTGCCAGCAGACATATCAAGAACACTGAAGCTTTCTTT	CASRHIKNTEAFF
TRBJ2-7	.	TRBV28	.	TGTGCCAGCAGCCCGGCCGGGGTTTCCTACGAGCAGTACTTC	CASSPAGVSYEQYF